The rows below give T cell receptor beta chains drawn from one sample of a study of CD8+ T cells in alopecia areata. Assay used: immunoSEQ multiplex PCR; TCRdb lists only in-frame clones, some missing. The data contain roughly 200,000 clones, around two fifths of them singletons. Sequenced here: CD4+ T cells sorted from blood, sampled around week 36, from a patient treated with tofacitinib. These receptors all come from a human donor with alopecia areata. Each CDR3 is given with its conserved first and last residue. D genes are given only for firm matches. Clone size is given for some rows only: seen once, a few or many times, or a class if the clone is expanded.

TRBJ2-4,.,TRBV15,TRBD2,CATSRDTGTSVAKNIQYF,TGTGCCACCAGCAGAGATACCGGGACTAGCGTAGCCAAAAACATTCAGTACTTC
TRBJ2-7,.,TRBV5-1,.,CASKGGHEQYF,TGCGCCAGCAAGGGGGGGCACGAGCAGTACTTC
TRBJ1-3,few,TRBV28,.,CASSFRSSGNTIYF,TGTGCCAGCAGTTTCAGGAGCTCTGGAAACACCATATATTTT
TRBJ2-3,few,TRBV10-3,TRBD2,CATGEREGHTDTQYF,TGTGCCACCGGAGAGCGGGAGGGCCACACAGATACGCAGTATTTT
TRBJ2-3,.,TRBV2,.,CASRGIDTQYF,TGTGCCAGCAGAGGAATAGATACGCAGTATTTT
TRBJ1-5,.,TRBV5-6,.,CASSFRGGQPQHF,TGTGCCAGCAGCTTCCGGGGTGGTCAGCCCCAGCATTTT
TRBJ1-5,once,TRBV2,TRBD1,CASSTPGQGGYQPQHF,TGTGCCAGCAGCACTCCGGGACAGGGGGGCTATCAGCCCCAGCATTTT
TRBJ2-7,few,TRBV21-1,.,CASSKRDRDRATYEQYF,TGTGCCAGCAGCAAACGGGACCGGGACAGGGCAACCTACGAGCAGTACTTC
TRBJ1-1,few,TRBV27,TRBD1,CASRNRGVNTEAFF,TGTGCCAGCAGGAACAGGGGAGTGAACACTGAAGCTTTCTTT
TRBJ1-1,few,TRBV29-1,.,CSVGGWTEAFF,TGCAGCGTTGGGGGATGGACTGAAGCTTTCTTT
TRBJ2-1,few,TRBV29-1,.,CSVAMRLHNEQFF,TGCAGCGTTGCTATGAGACTACACAATGAGCAGTTCTTC
TRBJ2-7,few,TRBV6-6,.,CASSPGQGTTYEQYF,TGTGCCAGCAGCCCCGGTCAGGGGACCACCTACGAGCAGTACTTC
TRBJ2-7,.,TRBV14,.,CASSQVAGIEQYF,TGTGCCAGCAGCCAAGTGGCTGGTATAGAGCAGTACTTC
TRBJ2-1,few,TRBV6-6,.,CASSRTTVTYNEQFF,TGTGCCAGCAGCCGAACGACAGTTACTTACAATGAGCAGTTCTTC
TRBJ2-7,.,TRBV9,.,CASSPRRRSQISEQYF,TGTGCCAGTTCCCCGCGTCGGAGGTCCCAAATCTCCGAGCAGTACTTC
TRBJ2-3,.,TRBV28,TRBD1,CASRGTGIYTQYF,TGTGCCAGCAGGGGGACAGGGATTTATACGCAGTATTTT
TRBJ2-3,.,TRBV4-2,.,CASSPRTTSTDTQYF,TGTGCCAGCAGCCCTCGGACTACTAGCACAGATACGCAGTATTTT
TRBJ2-1,many,TRBV6-6,TRBD2,CASSYSTGTAGVEQFF,TGTGCCAGCAGTTACTCGACGGGCACAGCGGGGGTTGAGCAGTTCTTC
TRBJ2-1,.,TRBV30,.,CAWSVVNNEQFF,TGTGCCTGGAGTGTAGTTAACAATGAGCAGTTCTTC
TRBJ1-5,.,TRBV29-1,TRBD1,CSVSTGTGTGQPQHF,TGCAGCGTTTCCACCGGGACAGGGACGGGGCAGCCCCAGCATTTT
TRBJ1-4,.,TRBV30,.,CAWSVRTAIHEKLFF,TGTGCCTGGAGTGTACGGACAGCAATTCATGAAAAACTGTTTTTT
TRBJ2-6,.,TRBV27,.,CASSLFLLTGSGANVLTF,TGTGCCAGCAGTTTATTCCTCCTGACAGGCTCTGGGGCCAACGTCCTGACTTTC
TRBJ1-1,.,TRBV30,.,CAWTRGNTEAFF,TGTGCCTGGACGAGAGGGAACACTGAAGCTTTCTTT
TRBJ1-1,.,TRBV25-1,.,CASIGVEAFF,TGTGCCAGCATAGGGGTTGAAGCTTTCTTT
TRBJ2-4,few,TRBV6-1,TRBD2,CASSRLALAKNIQYF,TGTGCCAGCAGTCGACTAGCTCTCGCCAAAAACATTCAGTACTTC
TRBJ2-5,.,TRBV15,.,CATSRVVERGETQYF,TGTGCCACCAGCAGAGTGGTAGAGCGTGGAGAGACCCAGTACTTC
TRBJ2-7,.,TRBV2,TRBD1,CASSVTGVSAYEQYF,TGTGCCAGCAGTGTGACAGGGGTCTCAGCCTACGAGCAGTACTTC
TRBJ2-7,once,TRBV7-8,TRBD1,CASSQRQGAGEQYF,TGTGCCAGCAGCCAGAGACAGGGGGCTGGGGAGCAGTACTTC
TRBJ1-2,.,TRBV7-2,TRBD1,CASSLYGTASLGGYTF,TGTGCCAGCAGCCTATATGGGACAGCCAGTTTGGGTGGCTACACCTTC